The 12 T cell receptor beta chains listed next were all sequenced from one sample in a study of T-cell reconstitution after alpha-beta-depleted transplantation in children. Preparation of the TCRbeta library involved a method that used unique molecular identifiers. TCRdb processed the PCR reads anew with MiXCR; each CDR3 protein has one entry. The sample holds around 140,000 distinct CDR3 sequences, around 10% seen once. Sequences were derived from PBMCs, mostly from graft donor cells, sampled 180 days after TCRalphabeta/CD19-depleted stem cell transplant. These receptors all come from a female patient between 2 and 15 years old who had a stem cell transplant for congenital amegakaryocytic thrombocytopenia, so the T cells may come from the graft donor.

This clonotype was counted at least ten times. The J gene is TRBJ2-5, the V gene TRBV20-1; a weak D match, TRBD2 (5 bases). Germline loops: CDR1 DFQATT, CDR2 SNEGSKA (reference sequence). The V gene lost 5 bases and the J gene lost 13 bases, with 20 bases spanning the gap. CDR3 size: 12 residues. CDR3 coding DNA: TGCAGTGCTCAACCGGGGTCTGGTGGGGTGTACTTC. It encodes CSAQPGSGGVYF.

This clonotype was counted many times. The rearrangement uses TRBV5-1 and TRBJ2-4, with D possibly being TRBD2 (5 bases). V lost 7 bases to trimming and J lost 1 base, with 9 bases between them. CDR1 SGHRS and CDR2 YFSETQ come from the germline V gene. The CDR3 runs 13 residues. DNA for the CDR3: TGCGCCAGCGCTAGGGAGGCCAAAAACATTCAGTACTTC. Its translation is CASAREAKNIQYF.

This clonotype appeared many times. V usage is TRBV3-1 and J usage is TRBJ2-2, with TRBD1 matching over 8 bases. The J segment lost 8 bases and the V segment lost 4 bases, leaving 6 bases of the junction unmatched. Germline V gene data show CDR1 as LGHDT and CDR2 as YNNKEL (reference sequence). This CDR3 is 14 amino acids long. The CDR3 loop is CASSPRTGKGELFF. As DNA, the CDR3 is TGTGCCAGCAGCCCAAGGACAGGGAAAGGGGAGCTGTTTTTT. Full variable domain (rest looked up from reference TRBV3-1 and TRBJ2-2): DTAVSQTPKYLVTQMGNDKSIKCEQNLGHDTMYWYKQDSKKFLKIMFSYNNKELIINETVPNRFSPKSPDKAHLNLHINSLELGDSAVYFCASSPRTGKGELFFGEGSRLTVL.

Here the CDR3 reads CASSPTAAPGSNEQFF. For the CDR3, the DNA is TGTGCCAGCAGTCCGACCGCAGCGCCCGGTAGCAATGAGCAGTTCTTC. This rearrangement joins TRBV28 to TRBJ2-1; D is uncertain. The CDR3 is 16 amino acids. Trimming shortened V by 5 bases and J by 6 bases, and 20 bases separated the two germline ends. Germline V gives CDR1 MDHEN, CDR2 SYDVKM. The full variable domain, rest sourced from reference TRBV28 and TRBJ2-1, is DVKVTQSSRYLVKRTGEKVFLECVQDMDHENMFWYRQDPGLGLRLIYFSYDVKMKEKGDIPEGYSVSREKKERFSLILESASTNQTSMYLCASSPTAAPGSNEQFFGPGTRLTVL.

This chain joins TRBV7-2 and TRBJ2-2; maybe TRBD2 (5 bases). Germline CDR1 reads SGHTA; CDR2 reads FQGNSA. The germline V and J ends were trimmed by 5 bases and 8 bases, with 9 bases remaining between them. The CDR3 runs 12 residues. CDR3 in amino acids: CASSRPGGELFF. The CDR3 bases are TGTGCCAGCAGCCGGCCGGGGGGGGAGCTGTTTTTT.

This clonotype was counted many times. The chain uses TRBV9 and TRBJ2-3; no reliable D call. Per germline, CDR1 SGDLS and CDR2 YYNGEE. The germline V and J ends were trimmed by 0 bases and 1 base, with 12 bases remaining between them. The CDR3 is 16 residues long. The CDR3 loop is CASSVAHRPGTDTQYF. The CDR3 DNA sequence: TGTGCCAGCAGCGTAGCTCATCGTCCGGGCACAGATACGCAGTATTTT.

The gene calls are TRBV20-1 and TRBJ2-7; no firm D call. Looked up from germline, CDR1 is DFQATT and CDR2 is SNEGSKA (reference sequence). The CDR3 length is 10 residues. With 1 base removed from V and 5 bases from J, the gap between germline ends came to 3 bases. The CDR3 spells CSARGNEQYF. In nucleotides, the CDR3 is TGCAGTGCTAGAGGGAACGAGCAGTACTTC.

This clonotype has at least ten counts. This rearrangement joins TRBV6-1 to TRBJ1-4; possible D gene TRBD1, 6 bases. Per germline, CDR1 MNHNS and CDR2 SASEGT. This CDR3 is built from 14 residues. The V end was cut by 6 bases, the J end by 6 bases, with 14 bases between. The CDR3 region is CASSLRGLDEKLFF. DNA of the CDR3: TGTGCCAGCAGCCTCAGGGGCTTAGATGAAAAACTGTTTTTT.

This clonotype was counted many times. This sequence joins TRBV4-1 and TRBJ2-7; D remains unclear. V lost 1 base and J lost 3, with 10 bases in between. CDR1 is MGHRA and CDR2 is YSYEKL in the germline V gene. This CDR3 spans 14 amino acids. The CDR3 DNA sequence: TGCGCCAGCAGCCAAGTTTCAGGAGACTACGAGCAGTACTTC. This codes for CASSQVSGDYEQYF.

This chain uses TRBV7-9 with TRBJ2-1, with D uncertain. This CDR3 comprises 15 residues. Germline loops: CDR1 SEHNR, CDR2 FQNEAQ (reference sequence). Trimming removed 7 bases from V and 0 bases from J, with 13 bases in between. The CDR3 is CASMSATSSYNEQFF. CDR3 nucleotide sequence: TGTGCCAGCATGTCGGCCACGAGCTCCTACAATGAGCAGTTCTTC.

This clonotype came up a few times. The chain joins TRBV29-1 to TRBJ2-7, with 8 nucleotides matching TRBD1. The CDR3 length is 13 residues. Germline V gene data show CDR1 as SQVTM and CDR2 as ANQGSEA. V was pared by 6 bases and J by 2 bases, with 6 bases of the junction left unmatched. The CDR3 DNA follows: TGCAGCGTACGGACAGGGATGGCCTACGAGCAGTACTTC. Protein sequence: CSVRTGMAYEQYF.

This sequence joins TRBV20-1 and TRBJ2-1, with 14 bases lining up with TRBD2. The CDR3 runs to 15 residues. The trim removed 6 bases at V and 6 bases at J, leaving 7 bases unmatched. Germline V gives CDR1 DFQATT, CDR2 SNEGSKA (reference sequence). The CDR3 here is CSAGLAGVSVNEQFF. For the CDR3, the DNA is TGCAGTGCGGGACTAGCGGGGGTCTCGGTCAATGAGCAGTTCTTC.